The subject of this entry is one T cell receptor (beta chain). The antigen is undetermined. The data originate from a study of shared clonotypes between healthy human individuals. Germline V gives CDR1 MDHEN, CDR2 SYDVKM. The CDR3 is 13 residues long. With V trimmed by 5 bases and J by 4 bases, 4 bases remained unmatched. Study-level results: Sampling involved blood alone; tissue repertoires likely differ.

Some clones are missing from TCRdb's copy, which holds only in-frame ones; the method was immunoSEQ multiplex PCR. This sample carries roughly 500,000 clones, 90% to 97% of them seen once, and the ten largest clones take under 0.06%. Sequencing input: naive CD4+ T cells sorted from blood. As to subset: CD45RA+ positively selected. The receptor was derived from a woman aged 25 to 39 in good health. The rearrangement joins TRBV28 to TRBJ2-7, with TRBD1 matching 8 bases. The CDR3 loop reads CASSRQGTYEQYF. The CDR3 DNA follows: TGTGCCAGCAGTCGACAGGGGACTTACGAGCAGTACTTC.